One and the same sample provided the 15 T cell receptor beta chains below, sequenced in a study of blood T cell repertoires in COVID-19 (dated by TCRdb to 2020 to 2021). Libraries were built with the immunoSEQ multiplex PCR assay. The source is immuneACCESS, and TCRdb retained only in-frame sequences with V and J called. Part of the clones is not carried over; for the studies checked, unresolved V genes explain less than half of this, and the remainder is unexplained. Here the sample has some 290,000 clones; about 85% occur a single time. 2% to 2.5% of the sample lies in the top ten. The specimen sequenced was peripheral blood. The receptors originated from a woman aged 45-60 years who had recovered from COVID-19.

The CDR3 coding sequence is TGTGCCAGCAGCTATAGCACATCTAGCGGCGGAAAGGAGCTGTTTTTT. Protein: CASSYSTSSGGKELFF. The chain has TRBV9 and TRBJ2-2; 7 nucleotides match TRBD2. CDR3 length: 16 residues. Germline V gene sequence: CDR1 SGDLS, CDR2 YYNGEE. V shed 4 bases and J 10 bases; nucleotides not matched to a gene: 16.

This chain connects TRBV7-2 to TRBJ2-5, with 10 positions matching TRBD2. The V gene's germline CDR1 is SGHTA and CDR2 FQGNSA. The CDR3 loop spans 15 amino acids. J lost 2 bases, V lost 0 bases, and 0 bases had no gene match. The CDR3 DNA reads as TGTGCCAGCAGCTTAGCACTAGCGGGGCAAGAGACCCAGTACTTC. This translates into CASSLALAGQETQYF.

The chain links TRBV27 to TRBJ1-6, with D possibly matching TRBD1 (5 bases). V lost 6 bases to trimming and J lost 7 bases, with 16 bases between them. This CDR3 has 15 residues. Germline CDR1 and CDR2: MNHEY and SMNVEV (reference sequence). This CDR3 reads CASRWLGGTNSPLHF. The DNA for the CDR3 is TGTGCCAGCAGGTGGCTGGGGGGGACGAATTCACCCCTCCACTTT.

In nucleotides, the CDR3 is TGTGCCAGTAGCCTACAGGGGGGGACTGAAGCTTTCTTT. It specifies CASSLQGGTEAFF. The V gene is TRBV19, the J gene TRBJ1-1, with TRBD1 matching over 8 bases. The CDR3 is 13 amino acids. Trimming at V came to 6 bases and at J to 5 bases, leaving 5 bases not matched to a gene. Germline V gene sequence: CDR1 LNHDA, CDR2 SQIVND (reference sequence).

The gene calls are TRBV15 and TRBJ2-2; 7 nucleotides line up with TRBD1. V dropped 1 base and J dropped 5; count of bases not matched to a gene: 4. The germline CDR1 and CDR2 sequences are LNHNV and YYDKDF (reference sequence). The CDR3 has 15 residues. CDR3 region: CATSRVGRGTGELFF. The CDR3 region has the DNA TGTGCCACCAGCAGAGTTGGCAGGGGGACCGGGGAGCTGTTTTTT.

This sequence joins TRBV6-2 or TRBV6-3 and TRBJ2-5; D unclear. With 3 bases removed from V and 3 bases from J, the gap between germline ends came to 2 bases. Germline-derived CDR1 and CDR2 are MNHEY and SVGEGT. This CDR3 comprises 11 residues. The CDR3 nucleotides are TGTGCCAGCAGTTATAAAGAGACCCAGTACTTC. Protein: CASSYKETQYF.

The rearrangement links TRBV2 to TRBJ1-5, with TRBD1 matching 7 bases. Per germline, CDR1 SNHLY and CDR2 FYNNEI. Trimming removed 3 bases from V and 4 bases from J; junction bases left unmatched: 9. This CDR3 is 16 amino acids long. The CDR3 region is CASSDFPQGENQPQHF. The CDR3 region has the DNA TGTGCCAGCAGTGACTTTCCTCAGGGGGAAAATCAGCCCCAGCATTTT.

The rearrangement uses TRBV7-2 and TRBJ2-6, with 12 bases aligning to TRBD2. V was clipped by 5 bases and J by 4 bases; unmatched bases: 12. Looked up from germline, CDR1 is SGHTA and CDR2 is FQGNSA. This CDR3 contains 19 residues. For the CDR3, the DNA is TGTGCCAGCAGCATTAGACTAGCGGGAGTATTGGGAGGGGCCAACGTCCTGACTTTC. Translated: CASSIRLAGVLGGANVLTF.

The chain combines TRBV6-6 with TRBJ1-4, with a tentative D call TRBD1 (6 bases). Per germline, CDR1 MNHNY and CDR2 SVGAGI (reference sequence). V lost 5 bases, J lost 0 bases, and 22 bases lay in between. The CDR3 is 19 amino acids. CDR3 nucleotides: TGTGCCAGCAGTCCTTTTGGTTGGTGGGGGCACACAACTAATGAAAAACTGTTTTTT. This translates into CASSPFGWWGHTTNEKLFF.

V gene TRBV21-1 combines with J gene TRBJ2-1; TRBD1 is taken as the D call from the table, unchecked against the DNA. TRBV21-1 is annotated as a pseudogene. The length of the CDR3 is 13 residues. CDR3 sequence: CARTDRGEDEQFF. For the CDR3, the DNA is TGTGCCAGGACGGACAGGGGCGAGGATGAGCAGTTCTTC.

The rearrangement uses TRBV6-6 and TRBJ2-1; 10 bases agree with TRBD1. Germline lookup yields CDR1 MNHNY and CDR2 SVGAGI (reference sequence). The CDR3 loop spans 16 amino acids. V lost 0 bases to trimming and J lost 12 bases; unmatched junction nucleotides: 11. This CDR3 reads CASSYSRTGGMGRQFF. The CDR3 region has the DNA TGTGCCAGCAGTTACTCGAGGACAGGGGGAATGGGGAGGCAGTTCTTC.

This clone was detected once. J is TRBJ1-3 and V is TRBV6-1; possible D gene TRBD1, 5 bases. The CDR3 has 15 residues. Germline CDR1 reads MNHNS; CDR2 reads SASEGT. V lost 0 bases, J lost 8 bases, and 14 bases lay in between. DNA of the CDR3: TGTGCCAGCAGTGAAGCGCCGGCGCGGGGCGACACCATATATTTT. This encodes CASSEAPARGDTIYF.

In its sample, this clone was seen once. V and J are TRBV28 and TRBJ1-1, with D uncertain. Trimming left V 7 bases short and J 5 bases short, with 20 bases between. The germline CDR1 and CDR2 sequences are MDHEN and SYDVKM. The CDR3 has 15 amino acids. CDR3 sequence reads: CASNTIFKRVTEAFF. In DNA form, the CDR3 reads TGTGCCAGCAATACTATTTTTAAGCGGGTTACTGAAGCTTTCTTT.

The chain is built from TRBV14 and TRBJ1-2; D gene uncertain. Germline V gene lookup returns CDR1 SGHDN and CDR2 FVKESK. The CDR3 loop spans 15 amino acids. Trimming removed 1 base at V and 2 bases at J, with 11 bases between. The CDR3 is CASSQVQSPNYGYTF. Here the CDR3 DNA reads TGTGCCAGCAGCCAAGTACAGAGTCCCAACTATGGCTACACCTTC.

The chain combines TRBV2 with TRBJ1-2; D unclear. The CDR3 totals 14 residues. Germline CDR1 and CDR2: SNHLY and FYNNEI. The germline V and J ends were trimmed by 2 bases and 5 bases, with 12 bases remaining between them. The CDR3 sequence is CASSEIAVSYGYTF. CDR3 sequence (DNA): TGTGCCAGCAGTGAAATCGCGGTTTCTTATGGCTACACCTTC.